The 8 T cell receptor beta chains in this list originate from one sample, sequenced in a study of T cell changes during pregnancy in multiple sclerosis. TCRdb's table, derived via immunoSEQ multiplex PCR, lists solely in-frame clones and lacks some. The sample has over 55,000 clones; 93% are singletons. The material was peripheral blood, obtained after pregnancy. Receptors originate from a female donor with multiple sclerosis, enrolled in a pregnancy study.

The V and J genes are TRBV19 and TRBJ1-2, with D unclear. Germline CDR1 and CDR2: LNHDA and SQIVND (reference sequence). Trimming cost V 6 bases and J 0 bases, with 8 bases left between them. This CDR3 is built from 13 residues. CDR3 sequence: CASRIGANYGYTF. The CDR3 nucleotides read TGTGCCAGTAGAATCGGGGCTAACTATGGCTACACCTTC.

This rearrangement joins TRBV4-3 to TRBJ1-5; possible D gene TRBD1, 5 bases. Trimming cost V 1 base and J 2 bases, with 9 bases left between them. From germline, CDR1 is LGHNA and CDR2 YSLEER. This CDR3 is 15 amino acids long. CDR3 residues: CASSQVRGGNQPQHF. CDR3 sequence (DNA): TGCGCCAGCAGCCAAGTTAGGGGCGGCAATCAGCCCCAGCATTTT.

The chain carries TRBV6-5 and TRBJ1-2; TRBD1 matches 7 bases. V trimming: 5 bases; J trimming: 9 bases; junction bases outside the gene matches: 12. The CDR3 is 14 residues long. Germline values: CDR1 MNHEY, CDR2 SVGAGI. The CDR3 here is CASSPQGQWASYTF. DNA for the CDR3: TGTGCCAGCAGTCCCCAGGGACAGTGGGCAAGCTACACCTTC.

With respect to this clone: Other DNA sequences within the sample encode an identical CDR3. The chain carries TRBV29-1 and TRBJ2-7; 7 nucleotides match TRBD1. V shed 6 bases and J 4 bases; nucleotides not matched to a gene: 3. Per the germline V gene, CDR1 is SQVTM and CDR2 is ANQGSEA. The CDR3 contains 11 residues. CDR3: CSVQQGYEQYF. CDR3 nucleotides: TGCAGCGTGCAACAGGGGTACGAGCAGTACTTC.

The chain employs TRBV11-3 and TRBJ2-1, with D possibly TRBD1 on 6 matching bases. The CDR3 is 17 residues long. The V end was cut by 5 bases, the J end by 8 bases, with 25 bases between. Looked up from germline, CDR1 is SGHNT and CDR2 is YENEEA. DNA for the CDR3: TGTGCCAGCAGCACCCCGGGTGGGGCAGGGGAATTGGATGAGCAGTTCTTC. Translated: CASSTPGGAGELDEQFF. Based on the CDR3 plus reference TRBV11-3 and TRBJ2-1, the full variable domain is EAGVVQSPRYKIIEKKQPVAFWCNPISGHNTLYWYLQNLGQGPELLIRYENEEAVDDSQLPKDRFSAERLKGVDSTLKIQPAELGDSAVYLCASSTPGGAGELDEQFFGPGTRLTVL.

The chain is built from TRBV6-5 and TRBJ2-7; D is undetermined. Germline assignment: CDR1 MNHEY and CDR2 SVGAGI. The V end lost 0 bases, the J end lost 5 bases, and 11 bases lay between the germline ends. This CDR3 contains 14 residues. The CDR3 loop reads CASSYSDRGDEQYF. CDR3 nucleotide sequence: TGTGCCAGCAGTTACTCGGATCGCGGCGACGAGCAGTACTTC.

This clone was seen a single time. The V and J genes are TRBV4-2 and TRBJ2-1; TRBD2 agrees at 12 bases. Germline trimming cut 4 bases from V and 3 bases from J; bases unmatched to any gene: 10. The length of the CDR3 is 18 residues. Per the germline V gene, CDR1 is LGHNA and CDR2 is YNFKEQ. The CDR3 DNA follows: TGTGCCAGCAGCCTCACGACTAGCGGGGGTCCCGGCTACAATGAGCAGTTCTTC. Residues: CASSLTTSGGPGYNEQFF.

This chain links TRBV15 with TRBJ2-7, with 8 bases identical to TRBD2. The CDR3 is 14 residues long. CDR1 is LNHNV, CDR2 YYDKDF, per germline (reference sequence). V shed 3 bases and J 9 bases; nucleotides not matched to a gene: 10. The CDR3 coding sequence is TGTGCCACCAGCAGCACTAGCGGCCACCTCGGGCAGTACTTC. This sequence encodes CATSSTSGHLGQYF.